The 3 T cell receptor beta chains below come from one sample, sequenced in a study of OX40 agonist ivuxolimab in advanced cancers. The data were produced by immunoSEQ multiplex PCR, yet TCRdb's version contains in-frame clones alone and is incomplete. This repertoire shows roughly 75,000 clones, roughly 92% found once; its top ten account for roughly 6.5%. The input for sequencing was CD4+ or CD8+ T cells sorted from blood, taken in a trial of the OX40 agonist ivuxolimab. The receptors come from an adult with an advanced solid tumor such as melanoma, head and neck, liver or kidney cancer.

The rearrangement joins TRBV5-5 to TRBJ2-5, with 9 bases matching TRBD1. In germline, CDR1 is SGHKS, CDR2 YYEKEE (reference sequence). This CDR3 spans 16 amino acids. With V trimmed by 0 bases and J by 4 bases, 7 bases remained unmatched. As DNA, the CDR3 is TGTGCCAGCAGCTTGGAGCCGACAGGGGGATTAGAGACCCAGTACTTC. Its protein product is CASSLEPTGGLETQYF.

The J gene is TRBJ2-3, the V gene TRBV6-1; TRBD2 matches at 13 bases. Germline CDR1 MNHNS, CDR2 SASEGT. With 3 bases clipped from V and 0 bases from J, the junction kept 6 bases outside the gene matches. This CDR3 has 18 residues. Written as DNA, the CDR3 is TGTGCCAGCAGTGACCGGACTAGCGGGAGAGTGAGCACAGATACGCAGTATTTT. Translation: CASSDRTSGRVSTDTQYF.

About this clone: This sample includes further DNA sequences coding for the same CDR3. The chain couples TRBV6-5 to TRBJ2-2; D call uncertain. The CDR3 runs to 13 residues. V gave up 3 bases and J gave up 5 bases, with 7 bases separating them. Germline CDR1 reads MNHEY; CDR2 reads SVGAGI. DNA of the CDR3: TGTGCCAGCAGTTATTCGAGGACCGGGGAGCTGTTTTTT. This codes for CASSYSRTGELFF.